This T cell receptor (beta chain) appears in the sequencing data of a study of CD8+CD57+ T cells in acquired aplastic anemia. Points from the study as a whole: Between patients and controls, approximately 29 CD8+ CDR3 sequences were found in common. Between patients and controls, CD8+ Simpson's diversity did not vary significantly.

All sequencing subjects had displayed CD8+CD57+ cell expansion on flow cytometry. Every one of the patients had aplastic anemia (severe, acquired). All patients were therapy-naive when blood was sampled. V was pared by 9 bases and J by 0 bases, with 17 bases between. CDR3 length equals 16 residues. Germline V lookup: CDR1 KGHDR, CDR2 SFDVKD. The use of genomic DNA as template underpinned the TCR beta VDJ and CDR3 profiling. One entry per CDR3 protein, called by TCRdb with MiXCR from the reads. The sample records roughly 260,000 distinct CDR3 sequences, around 43% being singletons. A remark on this clonotype: Its target is not known. A read error may explain this, as a much larger clone is one base away.

The rearrangement uses TRBV24-1 and TRBJ1-3; possible D gene TRBD1, 5 bases. The sample comprised sorted CD4+, CD8+, or CD8+CD57+ T cells (not recorded which) from PBMCs. This clonotype was sampled from a human donor with aplastic anemia. CDR3 DNA: TGTGCCACCGGAGGGGACGACCGAGACTCTGGAAACACCATATATTTT. This sequence encodes CATGGDDRDSGNTIYF.